The present T cell receptor beta chain was sequenced within a study of T cell responses to AZD1222 COVID-19 vaccine. Trimming removed 4 bases at V and 6 bases at J, with 28 bases between. Germline V lookup: CDR1 LNHNV, CDR2 YYDKDF (reference sequence). The CDR3 runs 20 residues. Produced via immunoSEQ multiplex PCR; TCRdb's table is partial and in-frame only. The table records about 160,000 clones, roughly nine tenths of them present only once. The chain carries TRBV15 and TRBJ1-6, with D perhaps TRBD1 (6 bases). This clonotype was obtained from an adult who received the AZD1222 COVID-19 vaccine. This specimen was peripheral blood, taken 28 days after the second AZD1222 dose. CDR3 amino acids: CATSIRGRWTEQEGNSPLHF. The CDR3 bases are TGTGCCACCAGCATTAGGGGAAGGTGGACAGAACAGGAGGGTAATTCACCCCTCCACTTT.